These T cell receptor beta chains were read from a single sample in a study of shared clonotypes between healthy human individuals. Method: immunoSEQ multiplex PCR; TCRdb's copy keeps in-frame clones and lacks some. The top ten hold roughly 1% of the sample, which has 2 million or so clones, about 95% seen once. The source material was naive CD8+ T cells sorted from blood. The receptor source for this set is a man aged 18-30 years in good health. CDR3s include the opening cysteine and the closing phenylalanine or tryptophan. Each record gives: CDR3 DNA, CDR3 protein, V gene, J gene, CDR3 length, clone size, D gene. The D gene is left open where the match is weak. Only some rows state a clone size, as once, few, many or a class for expanded clones.

TGTGCCAGCAGCTTAGGTTCCCGCTACGAGCAGTACTTC	CASSLGSRYEQYF	TRBV7-9	TRBJ2-7	13	-	-
TGTGCCAGCAGCGTAGGTGCAGGGAATACCTACGAGCAGTACTTC	CASSVGAGNTYEQYF	TRBV9	TRBJ2-7	15	-	-
TGCGCCAGCAGCCCCCGCGTCAGTGTACCCTACGAGCAGTACTTC	CASSPRVSVPYEQYF	TRBV4-1	TRBJ2-7	15	-	-
TGTGCCAGCAGGGTGGTACAGGGGGAAAATGAGCAGTTCTTC	CASRVVQGENEQFF	TRBV6-1	TRBJ2-1	14	-	TRBD1
TGTGCCAGCAGTTTCGGGATTCACACAGATACGCAGTATTTT	CASSFGIHTDTQYF	TRBV27	TRBJ2-3	14	-	-
TGTGCCAGTAGTATGTCGCAGGGGACGGCTAACTATGGCTACACCTTC	CASSMSQGTANYGYTF	TRBV19	TRBJ1-2	16	-	-
TGTGCCAGCAGCTTAAGATCGGGGTTCAATGAGCAGTTCTTC	CASSLRSGFNEQFF	TRBV13	TRBJ2-1	14	-	-
TGCGCCAGCAGTCAACTGACAGAGATTAATTCACCCCTCCACTTT	CASSQLTEINSPLHF	TRBV10-2	TRBJ1-6	15	-	-
TGTGCCATCAGTGAGGGGGGACCCCTAGTCGGTGTGAACACCGGGGAGCTGTTTTTT	CAISEGGPLVGVNTGELFF	TRBV10-3	TRBJ2-2	19	-	-
TGTGCCAGCAGTCAAAAAATGACAGTCCGCTGGCCCCAGCATTTT	CASSQKMTVRWPQHF	TRBV6-7	TRBJ1-5	15	-	-
TGTGCCTGGACCCTAGGGGGCTACGAGCAGTACTTC	CAWTLGGYEQYF	TRBV30	TRBJ2-7	12	-	-
TGTGCCAGCAGCTTAGGGTCGGGGGGGACGTTTGGCACAGATACGCAGTATTTT	CASSLGSGGTFGTDTQYF	TRBV13	TRBJ2-3	18	once	TRBD2
TGTGCCAGCAGCGTTGGCGGGGGGGCCTACGAGCAGTACTTC	CASSVGGGAYEQYF	TRBV9	TRBJ2-7	14	-	TRBD2
TGTGCCAGCAGTTTAAGCGGGGGTACCACTGAAGCTTTCTTT	CASSLSGGTTEAFF	TRBV28	TRBJ1-1	14	-	-
TGTGCCAGCAGCCCCGAGCCAGCGGGGGCAGATACGCAGTATTTT	CASSPEPAGADTQYF	TRBV5-6	TRBJ2-3	15	-	TRBD2
TGTGCCGGGAGCGGACCGACCTACGAGCAGTACTTC	CAGSGPTYEQYF	TRBV30	TRBJ2-7	12	-	-
TGTGCTAGCAGCCCCTCCCCCTCGGGCCAAGAGACCCAGTACTTC	CASSPSPSGQETQYF	TRBV7-7	TRBJ2-5	15	-	-
TGCGCCAGCAGCGAGGGGTTAATAGGAGGCAATCAGCCCCAGCATTTT	CASSEGLIGGNQPQHF	TRBV5-1	TRBJ1-5	16	-	-
TGCGCCAGCAGCCAAGATGGGGTGGGACCGCCTAACTATGGCTACACCTTC	CASSQDGVGPPNYGYTF	TRBV4-1	TRBJ1-2	17	-	-
TGTGCCAGCAGCCTAAGTGGATATTCACCCCTCCACTTT	CASSLSGYSPLHF	TRBV14	TRBJ1-6	13	-	-
TGTGCCAGCAGTTACGGAGGGAGTGGCTCCTACGAGCAGTACTTC	CASSYGGSGSYEQYF	TRBV6-5	TRBJ2-7	15	-	-
TGCGCCAGCAGCATAGCAGGGGGCCTTGAGCAGTTCTTC	CASSIAGGLEQFF	TRBV5-1	TRBJ2-1	13	-	TRBD1
TGTGCCAGCATATGGTTAACAGGGTCCGAAGAAACTGAGGCTTTCTTT	CASIWLTGSEETEAFF	TRBV28	TRBJ1-1	16	-	-
TGTGCCAGCAGCTTAATCCCTAAAGGGGCCACCTACGAGCAGTACTTC	CASSLIPKGATYEQYF	TRBV11-1	TRBJ2-7	16	-	-
TGTGCCAGCAGCTCTCGACGGAGCTCCTACGAGCAGTACTTC	CASSSRRSSYEQYF	TRBV7-2	TRBJ2-7	14	-	-
TGCGCCAGCAGCCTTTACTCCTACGAGCAGTACTTC	CASSLYSYEQYF	TRBV5-1	TRBJ2-7	12	-	-